Listed below are T cell receptor beta chains from one sample, sequenced in a study of long-term antiretroviral therapy in people with HIV. Clones were read by immunoSEQ multiplex PCR, and TCRdb kept only the in-frame ones, dropping some. The sample has about 5,600 clones; over 75% are singletons. The source was unsorted PBMCs, collected 1.8 years before starting antiretroviral therapy. Receptors were obtained from a man in his forties or fifties with HIV. The CDR3 runs from the conserved cysteine through the conserved F or W. The D gene is left open where the match is weak. Rows may omit the clone size; those that give it use once, few, many or a size class.

D	size	J	V	length	DNA	CDR3
TRBD1	NA	TRBJ1-1	TRBV12-5	16	TGTGCTAGTGGTTTCTCAACCGGGACAGTGAACACTGAAGCTTTCTTT	CASGFSTGTVNTEAFF
TRBD1	few	TRBJ1-2	TRBV18	13	TGTGCCAGCTCACGGGACAGGGACCCTGGCTACACCTTC	CASSRDRDPGYTF
TRBD2	NA	TRBJ2-3	TRBV18	15	TGTGCCAGCTCACCTCGGGGGGGTATCACAGATACGCAGTATTTT	CASSPRGGITDTQYF
TRBD1	few	TRBJ2-7	TRBV19	16	TGTGCCAGTAGTATAGATCGTGGACAGGGAACCTACGAGCAGTACTTC	CASSIDRGQGTYEQYF
TRBD2	NA	TRBJ2-2	TRBV29-1	16	TGCAGCGCAAGGACTAGCGGACCCAAAAACCCCGGGGAGCTGTTTTTT	CSARTSGPKNPGELFF
NA	NA	TRBJ2-7	TRBV7-2	14	TGTGCCAGCAGCTTAGTTTTCGGGAGTAGCGAGCAGTACTTC	CASSLVFGSSEQYF
NA	NA	TRBJ1-3	TRBV6-5	15	TGTGCCAGCAGTTCCCTACTTGACGGAGGAAACACCATATATTTT	CASSSLLDGGNTIYF
TRBD1	NA	TRBJ2-1	TRBV30	13	TGTGCCTGGAGCCTAACAGGGGCGTATGAGCAGTTCTTC	CAWSLTGAYEQFF
NA	NA	TRBJ1-2	TRBV10-3	15	TGTGCCATCAGGACCCCCTTGGAAAAAAACTATGGCTACACCTTC	CAIRTPLEKNYGYTF
NA	few	TRBJ1-2	TRBV19	12	TGTGCCAGTAGTATCACTGAATATGGCTACACCTTC	CASSITEYGYTF
TRBD2	NA	TRBJ2-3	TRBV30	15	TGTGCCTGGAGTGTACTAGCGCCCAGCACAGATACGCAGTATTTT	CAWSVLAPSTDTQYF
TRBD1	few	TRBJ1-4	TRBV7-9	16	TGTGCCAGCAGCATCCTACGGGGACAGTTGAGTGAAAAACTGTTTTTT	CASSILRGQLSEKLFF
TRBD1	NA	TRBJ2-3	TRBV9	16	TGTGCCAGCAGCGTAGGGGCTAGGGGGCCCACAGATACGCAGTATTTT	CASSVGARGPTDTQYF
NA	NA	TRBJ2-3	TRBV7-6	13	TGTGCCAGCAGCAGGGCCCCCACAGATACGCAGTATTTT	CASSRAPTDTQYF
NA	NA	TRBJ2-5	TRBV5-8	13	TGTGCCAGCAGCTTAGGACTACCAGAGACCCAGTACTTC	CASSLGLPETQYF
NA	NA	TRBJ1-1	TRBV27	15	TGTGCCAGCAGTTTGAGCGGGGGCGCGAAAACTGAAGCTTTCTTT	CASSLSGGAKTEAFF
NA	NA	TRBJ1-1	TRBV25-1	11	TGTGCCAGCAGTGAATCCGGGGAAGCTTTCTTT	CASSESGEAFF
NA	large	TRBJ1-5	TRBV27	14	TGTGCCAGCAGTCGAGCAGCGAGCAATCAGCCCCAGCATTTT	CASSRAASNQPQHF
NA	few	TRBJ2-7	TRBV19	14	TGTGCCAGTAGTACCTATAACGGGAACTACGAGCAGTACTTC	CASSTYNGNYEQYF
NA	NA	TRBJ2-2	TRBV7-3	16	TGTGCCAGCAGCCGCTTGGGTGGGGCGGACACCGGGGAGCTGTTTTTT	CASSRLGGADTGELFF
TRBD2	NA	TRBJ2-3	TRBV29-1	13	TGCAGCGTCCAGACTAGCGGGGCAGATACGCAGTATTTT	CSVQTSGADTQYF
TRBD1	once	TRBJ1-2	TRBV19	15	TGTGCCAGTAGCCTCGGGACAGGGGATACCTATGGCTACACCTTC	CASSLGTGDTYGYTF
NA	NA	TRBJ2-5	TRBV7-2	14	TGTGCCAGCAGCACCAGACACCACCAAGAGACCCAGTACTTC	CASSTRHHQETQYF
TRBD1	once	TRBJ1-1	TRBV5-4	14	TGTGCCAGCAGCCAACAGGGGCAGGGCACTGAAGCTTTCTTT	CASSQQGQGTEAFF
NA	once	TRBJ1-2	TRBV27	11	TGTGCCAGCAGTGGCCTTTATGGCTACACCTTC	CASSGLYGYTF
NA	NA	TRBJ2-7	TRBV7-9	13	TGTGCCAGCAGCTTAGTGGGACGGAACGAGCAGTACTTC	CASSLVGRNEQYF
TRBD1	few	TRBJ2-7	TRBV28	14	TGTGCCAGCAGTTTACCCGGGACAGTCTACGAGCAGTACTTC	CASSLPGTVYEQYF
NA	NA	TRBJ2-1	TRBV9	15	TGTGCCAGCAGCCCCACAGGCCTTTCCTACAATGAGCAGTTCTTC	CASSPTGLSYNEQFF
NA	once	TRBJ2-4	TRBV4-3	14	TGCGCCAGCAGCCCCTCCGGGGGCAAAAACATTCAGTACTTC	CASSPSGGKNIQYF
NA	NA	TRBJ2-5	TRBV6-5	15	TGTGCCAGCAGTTACTCAGGGCTAGGCGAAGAGACCCAGTACTTC	CASSYSGLGEETQYF
NA	NA	TRBJ2-2	TRBV6-5	15	TGTGCCAGCAGAGTCAGGAGGACGAACACCGGGGAGCTGTTTTTT	CASRVRRTNTGELFF
NA	NA	TRBJ2-7	TRBV30	16	TGTGCCTGGAGTGTACAGGCTAGCGTCATAAATTACGAGCAGTACTTC	CAWSVQASVINYEQYF
TRBD1	once	TRBJ1-5	TRBV28	15	TGTGCCAGCAGTCTTTCGGGACAGCCCTATCAGCCCCAGCATTTT	CASSLSGQPYQPQHF
TRBD2	NA	TRBJ2-3	TRBV7-9	15	TGTGCCAGCAGTTCCATAGCGGGTCACACAGATACGCAGTATTTT	CASSSIAGHTDTQYF
NA	NA	TRBJ2-3	TRBV19	17	TGTGCCAGTAGTAACTCGGGTAGGGTGACTAGCACAGATACGCAGTATTTT	CASSNSGRVTSTDTQYF
TRBD2	NA	TRBJ2-1	TRBV9	15	TGTGCCAGCAGCGTAGATAGCGGGATTCGCAATGAGCAGTTCTTC	CASSVDSGIRNEQFF
NA	NA	TRBJ2-2	TRBV4-1	14	TGCGCCAGCAGCCTCCCGAATCTATCCGGGGAGCTGTTTTTT	CASSLPNLSGELFF
NA	NA	TRBJ2-2	TRBV9	15	TGTGCCAGCAGGAGGGGCTGGACGAACACCGGGGAGCTGTTTTTT	CASRRGWTNTGELFF
TRBD1	once	TRBJ2-1	TRBV27	17	TGTGCCAGCAGTTTATTTTATGGGACAGCCACCTACAATGAGCAGTTCTTC	CASSLFYGTATYNEQFF
NA	NA	TRBJ2-2	TRBV9	15	TGTGCCAGCAATATTGGGGGAGTGAACACCGGGGAGCTGTTTTTT	CASNIGGVNTGELFF
TRBD1	few	TRBJ1-1	TRBV30	14	TGTGCCTGGAGTTGGACAGGGGGTTTCACTGAAGCTTTCTTT	CAWSWTGGFTEAFF
NA	once	TRBJ2-5	TRBV5-1	15	TGCGCCAGCAGCTACGGAGGGACCGGAGGAGAGACCCAGTACTTC	CASSYGGTGGETQYF
TRBD2	NA	TRBJ2-2	TRBV18	17	TGTGCCAGCTCACCGGGGACTAGCGGGACAGTTACCGGGGAGCTGTTTTTT	CASSPGTSGTVTGELFF
TRBD1	NA	TRBJ1-5	TRBV28	16	TGTGCCAGCAGTTTACCGGGACAGGGGGCCGGTCAGCCCCAGCATTTT	CASSLPGQGAGQPQHF
NA	NA	TRBJ2-7	TRBV6-1	13	TGTGCCAGCAGTGATCTGTGGGGTCGCGAGCAGTACTTC	CASSDLWGREQYF
NA	NA	TRBJ2-7	TRBV9	11	TGTGCCAGCAGCCCGGGGTACGAGCAGTACTTC	CASSPGYEQYF
NA	NA	TRBJ2-7	TRBV18	14	TGTGCCAGCTCTCAGGGCGTCAGACGCTACGAGCAGTACTTC	CASSQGVRRYEQYF
NA	NA	TRBJ1-3	TRBV4-1	16	TGCGCCAGCAGCCAGCCGGGACAATCGCCTGGAAACACCATATATTTT	CASSQPGQSPGNTIYF
NA	NA	TRBJ2-7	TRBV6-5	14	TGTGCCAGCAGCCTCCCTACTGTGCCCTACGAGCAGTACTTC	CASSLPTVPYEQYF
NA	NA	TRBJ2-3	TRBV4-3	15	TGCGCCAGCAGCCAAGGGTCGTTGCGCCAAGATACGCAGTATTTT	CASSQGSLRQDTQYF
NA	NA	TRBJ2-7	TRBV20-1	11	TGCAGTGCTAGTAGGACTGTGGAGCAGTACTTC	CSASRTVEQYF
NA	once	TRBJ1-5	TRBV27	15	TGTGCCAGCAGCCCATGGGAGGAGAGCAATCAGCCCCAGCATTTT	CASSPWEESNQPQHF
NA	NA	TRBJ1-4	TRBV4-2	13	TGTGCCAGCAGCCAAGATCTGCCATCTAGCCTGTTTTTT	CASSQDLPSSLFF
NA	NA	TRBJ1-2	TRBV19	14	TGTGCCAGTAGTATCCTCAGCGGAAGGTATGGCTACACCTTC	CASSILSGRYGYTF
NA	NA	TRBJ1-1	TRBV28	14	TGTGCCAGCATGGGCAGGGTATCGGACACTGAAGCTTTCTTT	CASMGRVSDTEAFF
NA	NA	TRBJ2-6	TRBV14	20	TGTGCCAGCGGTGCGCGGGCAATCCTCCCATCCCCGGCTGGGGCCAACGTCCTGACTTTC	CASGARAILPSPAGANVLTF
TRBD1	NA	TRBJ2-1	TRBV27	17	TGTGCCAGCACCCCGGGACAGAGGCGCCTATCAGGCAATGAGCAGTTCTTC	CASTPGQRRLSGNEQFF
TRBD2	once	TRBJ2-2	TRBV28	17	TGTGCCAGCAGCAGAAGACTAGCGGGAGTTACTGCCGGGGAGCTGTTTTTT	CASSRRLAGVTAGELFF
NA	NA	TRBJ1-4	TRBV11-2	14	TGTGCCAGCAGCTTGGACGGTGGATATGAAAAACTGTTTTTT	CASSLDGGYEKLFF